This TCR beta chain emerged from a study of shared T cell receptors in the human thymus. The CDR3 length is 16 residues. Germline V gene data show CDR1 as SGHRS and CDR2 as YFSETQ. The V and J ends lost 4 bases and 0 bases, in that order; junction bases with no gene match: 4. Method: immunoSEQ multiplex PCR; TCRdb's copy keeps in-frame clones and lacks some. The table shows around 340,000 clones, with 85% to 95% occurring only once. The sample taken for sequencing was thymocytes. This clonotype originated in a human donor. This sequence joins TRBV5-1 and TRBJ1-1, with 12 bases matching TRBD1. CDR3 DNA sequence: TGCGCCAGCAGCACCGGGACAGGGGGCATGAACACTGAAGCTTTCTTT. It translates to CASSTGTGGMNTEAFF.